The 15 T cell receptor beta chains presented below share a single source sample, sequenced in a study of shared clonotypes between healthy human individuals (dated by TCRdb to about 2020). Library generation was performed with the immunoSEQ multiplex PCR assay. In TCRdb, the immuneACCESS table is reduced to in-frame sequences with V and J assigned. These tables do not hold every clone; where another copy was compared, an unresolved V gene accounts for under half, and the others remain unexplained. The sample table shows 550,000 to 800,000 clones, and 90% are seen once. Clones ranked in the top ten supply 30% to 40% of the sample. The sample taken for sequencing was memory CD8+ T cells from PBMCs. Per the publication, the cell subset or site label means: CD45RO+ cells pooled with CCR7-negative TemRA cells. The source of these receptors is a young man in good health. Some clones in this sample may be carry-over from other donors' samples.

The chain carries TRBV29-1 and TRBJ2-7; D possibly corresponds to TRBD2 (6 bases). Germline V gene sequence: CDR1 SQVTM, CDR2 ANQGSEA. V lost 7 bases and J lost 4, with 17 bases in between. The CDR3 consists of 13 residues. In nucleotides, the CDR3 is TGCAGCGCGACGGGGGAACTAGTTTACGAGCAGTACTTC. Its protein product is CSATGELVYEQYF.

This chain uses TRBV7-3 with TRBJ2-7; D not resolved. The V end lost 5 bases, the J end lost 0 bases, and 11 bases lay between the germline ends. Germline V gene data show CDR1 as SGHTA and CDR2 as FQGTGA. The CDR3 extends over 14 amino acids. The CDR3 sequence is CASSTGPPSYEQYF. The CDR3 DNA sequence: TGTGCCAGCAGCACCGGACCCCCCTCCTACGAGCAGTACTTC.

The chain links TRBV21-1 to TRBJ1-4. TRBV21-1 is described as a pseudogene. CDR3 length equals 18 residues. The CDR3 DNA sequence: TGTGCCAGCATCCAGCCCCCAGTCCCCGAGACAACTAATGAAAAACTGTTTTTT. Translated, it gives CASIQPPVPETTNEKLFF.

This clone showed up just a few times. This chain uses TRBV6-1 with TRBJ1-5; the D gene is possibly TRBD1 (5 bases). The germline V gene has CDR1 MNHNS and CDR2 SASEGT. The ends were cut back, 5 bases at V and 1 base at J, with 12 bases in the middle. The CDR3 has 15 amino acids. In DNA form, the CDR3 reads TGTGCCAGCAGTTGGGGCGCAGAAAGCAATCAGCCCCAGCATTTT. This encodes CASSWGAESNQPQHF.

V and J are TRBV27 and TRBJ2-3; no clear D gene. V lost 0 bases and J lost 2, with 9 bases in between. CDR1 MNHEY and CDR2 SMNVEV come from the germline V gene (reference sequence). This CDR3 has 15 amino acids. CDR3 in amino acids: CASSLSVRNTDTQYF. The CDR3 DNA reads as TGTGCCAGCAGTTTATCGGTGCGAAACACAGATACGCAGTATTTT.

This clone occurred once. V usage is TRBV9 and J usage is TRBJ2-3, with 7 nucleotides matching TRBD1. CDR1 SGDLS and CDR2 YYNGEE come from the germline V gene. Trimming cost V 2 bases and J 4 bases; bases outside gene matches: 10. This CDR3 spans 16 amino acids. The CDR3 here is CASSVFGRGSPDTQYF. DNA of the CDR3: TGTGCCAGCAGCGTCTTTGGCAGGGGGTCTCCAGATACGCAGTATTTT.

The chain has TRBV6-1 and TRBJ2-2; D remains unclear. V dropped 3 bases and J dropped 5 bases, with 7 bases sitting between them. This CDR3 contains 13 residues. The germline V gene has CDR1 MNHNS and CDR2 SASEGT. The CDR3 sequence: CASSERLTGELFF. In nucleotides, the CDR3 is TGTGCCAGCAGTGAGCGCCTAACCGGGGAGCTGTTTTTT.

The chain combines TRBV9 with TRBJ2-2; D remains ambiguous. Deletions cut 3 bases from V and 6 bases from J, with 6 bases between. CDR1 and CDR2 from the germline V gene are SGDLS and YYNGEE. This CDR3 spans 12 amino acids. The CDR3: CASSARAGELFF. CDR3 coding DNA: TGTGCCAGCAGCGCTCGAGCCGGGGAGCTGTTTTTT.

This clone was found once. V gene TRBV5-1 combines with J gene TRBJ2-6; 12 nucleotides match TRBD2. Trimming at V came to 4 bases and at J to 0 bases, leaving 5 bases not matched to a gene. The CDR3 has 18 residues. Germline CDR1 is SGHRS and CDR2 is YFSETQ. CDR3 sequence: CASSPGLAGYSGANVLTF. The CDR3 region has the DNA TGCGCCAGCAGCCCGGGACTAGCGGGCTACTCTGGGGCCAACGTCCTGACTTTC.

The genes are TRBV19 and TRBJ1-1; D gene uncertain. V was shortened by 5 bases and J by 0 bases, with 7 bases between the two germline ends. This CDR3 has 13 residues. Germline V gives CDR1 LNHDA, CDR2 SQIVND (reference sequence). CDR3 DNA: TGTGCCAGTAGTGAGGACGTGAACACTGAAGCTTTCTTT. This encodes CASSEDVNTEAFF. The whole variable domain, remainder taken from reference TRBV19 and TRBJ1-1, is DGGITQSPKYLFRKEGQNVTLSCEQNLNHDAMYWYRQDPGQGLRLIYYSQIVNDFQKGDIAEGYSVSREKKESFPLTVTSAQKNPTAFYLCASSEDVNTEAFFGQGTRLTVV.

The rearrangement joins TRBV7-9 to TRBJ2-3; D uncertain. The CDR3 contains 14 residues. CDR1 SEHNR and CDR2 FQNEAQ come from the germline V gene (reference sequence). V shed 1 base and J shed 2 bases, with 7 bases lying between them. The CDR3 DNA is TGTGCCAGCAGCTTAGAAGGGTTCACAGATACGCAGTATTTT. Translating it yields CASSLEGFTDTQYF.

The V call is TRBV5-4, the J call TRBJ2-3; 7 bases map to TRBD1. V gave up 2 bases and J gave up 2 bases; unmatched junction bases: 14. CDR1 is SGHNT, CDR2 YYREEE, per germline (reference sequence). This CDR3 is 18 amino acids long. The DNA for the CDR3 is TGTGCCAGCAGCTTAGCCGGGACAGATTATTTCCCCACAGATACGCAGTATTTT. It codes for CASSLAGTDYFPTDTQYF.

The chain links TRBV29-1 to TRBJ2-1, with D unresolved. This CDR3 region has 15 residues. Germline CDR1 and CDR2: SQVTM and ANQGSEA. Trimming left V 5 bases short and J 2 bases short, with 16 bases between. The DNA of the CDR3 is TGCAGCGTTCTGACTTCTTCCAGCCCCTACAATGAGCAGTTCTTC. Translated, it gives CSVLTSSSPYNEQFF.

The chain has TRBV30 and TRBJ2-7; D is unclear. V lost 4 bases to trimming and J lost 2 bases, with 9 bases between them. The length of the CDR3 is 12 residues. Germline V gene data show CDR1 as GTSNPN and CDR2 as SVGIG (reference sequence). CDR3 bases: TGTGCCTGGAAAGAGCTACCCTACGAGCAGTACTTC. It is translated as CAWKELPYEQYF.

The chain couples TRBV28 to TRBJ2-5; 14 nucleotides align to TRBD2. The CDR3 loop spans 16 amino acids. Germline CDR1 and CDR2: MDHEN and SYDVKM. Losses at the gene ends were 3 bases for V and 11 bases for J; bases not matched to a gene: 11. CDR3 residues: CASSLRPGLAGAWQYF. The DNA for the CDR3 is TGTGCCAGCAGTTTGAGACCGGGACTAGCGGGAGCGTGGCAGTACTTC. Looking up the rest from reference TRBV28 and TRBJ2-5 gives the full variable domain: DVKVTQSSRYLVKRTGEKVFLECVQDMDHENMFWYRQDPGLGLRLIYFSYDVKMKEKGDIPEGYSVSREKKERFSLILESASTNQTSMYLCASSLRPGLAGAWQYFGPGTRLLVL.